The following is a T cell receptor (beta chain) sequence with its context. Its antigen is unidentified. The data are from a study of shared clonotypes between healthy human individuals. Findings of the study overall: Sorted-subset samples were not fully sequenced, rarefaction indicated.

The assay was immunoSEQ multiplex PCR, and TCRdb's table has in-frame clones only and misses some. The table has 600,000 to 750,000 clones, roughly 72% seen once; the top ten hold less than 2%. The CDR3 is 15 residues long. Trimming shortened V by 4 bases and J by 0 bases, and 10 bases separated the two germline ends. Germline V gene sequence: CDR1 MNHEY, CDR2 SVGAGI. Sequencing was carried out using memory CD4+ T cells sorted from blood. Subset denoted: CD45RA-negative fraction. The chain couples TRBV6-5 to TRBJ1-3; no clear D. The clonotype was recovered from a young woman in good health. In DNA form, the CDR3 reads TGTGCCAGCAGTTCTACGATGACCTCTGGAAACACCATATATTTT. It translates to CASSSTMTSGNTIYF.